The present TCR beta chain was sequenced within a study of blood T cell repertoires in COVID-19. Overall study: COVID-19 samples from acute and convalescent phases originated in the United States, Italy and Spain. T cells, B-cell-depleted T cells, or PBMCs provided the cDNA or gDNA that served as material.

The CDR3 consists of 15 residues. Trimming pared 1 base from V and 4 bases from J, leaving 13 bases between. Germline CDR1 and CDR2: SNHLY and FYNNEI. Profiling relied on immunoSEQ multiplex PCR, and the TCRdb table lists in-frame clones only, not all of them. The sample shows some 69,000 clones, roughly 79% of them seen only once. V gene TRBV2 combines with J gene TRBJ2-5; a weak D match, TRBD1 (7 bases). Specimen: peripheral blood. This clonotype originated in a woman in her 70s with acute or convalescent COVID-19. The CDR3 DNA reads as TGTGCCAGCAGTGAAGGGCAGGGGGGAGGAGAGACCCAGTACTTC. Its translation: CASSEGQGGGETQYF. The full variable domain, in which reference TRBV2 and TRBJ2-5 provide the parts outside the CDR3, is EPEVTQTPSHQVTQMGQEVILRCVPISNHLYFYWYRQILGQKVEFLVSFYNNEISEKSEIFDDQFSVERPDGSNFTLKIRSTKLEDSAMYFCASSEGQGGGETQYFGPGTRLLVL.